The present entry profiles one TCR beta chain with its context. Its cognate antigen has yet to be identified. No qualities accompany the bases; no much larger clone lies one base away. V ends up 5 bases short and J 3 bases short, with an unmatched junction base count of 10. There are 16 amino acids in the CDR3, from cysteine to phenylalanine inclusive. The sequence is cut down to CDR3 DNA, 48 bases in frame from base 1. In the germline V gene (reference sequence), CDR1 corresponds to SEHNR and CDR2 to FQNEAQ. The sample originates from a study of blood T cell repertoires in COVID-19 (dated by TCRdb to the early 2020s). Broadly, across the study: Samples covering the acute and convalescent phases of COVID-19 were provided by collaborators in the United States, Italy and Spain. The material from the prospective study consisted of cDNA or gDNA derived from T cells, B-cell-depleted T cells, or PBMCs. The dataset comprised deeply sampled blood TCRbeta repertoires from subjects exposed to, actively infected with, or recovered from COVID-19. The repertoires were made available in a free public database intended to serve as a resource for research on the immune response to SARS-CoV-2. The samples were drawn from the first 160 participants of the ongoing ImmuneRACE study and from 950 to 1,500 subjects provided by 6 global collaborators. Nearly every sample came with metadata listing a de-identified subject ID, COVID-19 status, age in years and sex. Where available, HLA class I and class II types were taken from metadata supplied by the sample provider and were not determined by assay-based typing. The study at large found these results: How much clinical and demographic metadata was included differed by source and by participant, and the metadata was provided uncurated.

TCRbeta CDR3 regions were amplified from genomic DNA using the immunoSEQ Assay, a bias-controlled multiplex PCR. Turning to the authors' computational methods: The number of nucleated cells in each sample was estimated by amplification of reference gene primers within the assay. To quantify the absolute abundance of each unique TCRbeta CDR3 rearrangement, sequence reads were collapsed and filtered. For each sample, productive Simpson clonality was calculated as the square root of Simpson's diversity index across productive rearrangements. As stored in TCRdb, this immuneACCESS dataset retains in-frame rearrangements with V and J assigned. A fraction of the clones does not appear; measured against another copy, unresolved V genes explain less than half of the discrepancy, and the remainder lacks a known reason. V and J calls and clone size follow that table, whereas D and trimming were derived from the DNA. The sample profile shows 88,000 or so clones; about 76% of them were found once. Together, the top ten hold 24% of the sample.

The collaborating institutions used their own protocols to collect whole blood in K2EDTA tubes. Collaborator samples were shipped for TCRbeta analysis as frozen whole blood, isolated PBMCs, or DNA extracted from either sample type. The sequenced sample consisted of peripheral blood. The rearrangement combines TRBV7-9 with TRBJ2-1; 7 bases in the middle match TRBD1. The sequence was collected from a human donor in a cohort sampled during active COVID-19. The nucleotides read TGTGCCAGCAGCCCGATAGGGGGCGGAGTCTACAATGAGCAGTTCTTC. It encodes CASSPIGGGVYNEQFF. Full variable domain (CDR3 extended with the reference TRBV7-9 and TRBJ2-1 proteins): DTGVSQNPRHKITKRGQNVTFRCDPISEHNRLYWYRQTLGQGPEFLTYFQNEAQLEKSRLLSDRFSAERPKGSFSTLEIQRTEQGDSAMYLCASSPIGGGVYNEQFFGPGTRLTVL.